This is a list of T cell receptor beta chains from one sample in a study of siplizumab effects on memory and regulatory T cells. Using immunoSEQ multiplex PCR, the repertoire was profiled, and TCRdb retains in-frame clones only, with some absent. Of about 68,000 clones detected, roughly 93% appear once; the ten largest clones hold approximately 4.5%. Sequencing used CD8+ T cells sorted from blood. The receptors were gathered from a human donor in good health. CDR3s include the opening cysteine and the closing phenylalanine or tryptophan. A D gene is named only where the DNA matches it firmly. Only some rows state a clone size, as once, few, many or a class for expanded clones.

size	V	D	J	DNA	CDR3
.	TRBV9	.	TRBJ1-1	TGTGCCAGCAGCGTGTGGGAGTCGGACACTGAAGCTTTCTTT	CASSVWESDTEAFF
.	TRBV5-6	.	TRBJ1-1	TGTGCCAGCAGCGTGGACGGAGGCACTGAAGCTTTCTTT	CASSVDGGTEAFF
once	TRBV27	.	TRBJ1-5	TGTGCCAGCAGTTTTGGGGCCCCAAGCAATCAGCCCCAGCATTTT	CASSFGAPSNQPQHF
.	TRBV19	.	TRBJ2-7	TGTGCCAGTAGTATAGGCTACGAGCAGTACTTC	CASSIGYEQYF
.	TRBV28	.	TRBJ2-3	TGTGCCAGCAGTTCAGGGACTCAGAGCACAGATACGCAGTATTTT	CASSSGTQSTDTQYF
.	TRBV7-9	.	TRBJ2-7	TGTGCCAGCAGCCTGGGACATACCGAGCAGTACTTC	CASSLGHTEQYF
.	TRBV10-3	.	TRBJ2-2	TGTGCCATCAGTTCCCCCGAGGGGGGACTACCCGGGGAGCTGTTTTTT	CAISSPEGGLPGELFF
.	TRBV4-1	.	TRBJ1-1	TGCGCCAGCAGCCAAGGAAGGTTGGGGGGCGGGTGGCACACTGAAGCTTTCTTT	CASSQGRLGGGWHTEAFF
.	TRBV27	.	TRBJ1-6	TGTGCCAGCAGTTTCAGGGTGGATTCACCCCTCCACTTT	CASSFRVDSPLHF
few	TRBV10-2	.	TRBJ2-7	TGCGCCAGCAGTGAGTACGGGATCTCCTACGAGCAGTACTTC	CASSEYGISYEQYF
.	TRBV9	.	TRBJ1-1	TGTGCCAGCACCCCCGGGGGAGGGAGGGACACTGAAGCTTTCTTT	CASTPGGGRDTEAFF
.	TRBV7-9	TRBD1	TRBJ2-4	TGTGCCAGCAGCTTTGGACAGGGGCCCCCCAAAAACATTCAGTACTTC	CASSFGQGPPKNIQYF
.	TRBV9	.	TRBJ2-2	TGTGCCAGCAGCGTCGACTGGATGCTTGCCGGGGAGCTGTTTTTT	CASSVDWMLAGELFF